One TCR beta chain is described in this entry. The antigen remains undetermined. The trim removed 1 base at V and 8 bases at J, leaving 7 bases unmatched. Germline V gene lookup returns CDR1 SEHNR and CDR2 FQNEAQ (reference sequence). This CDR3 has 14 residues. TCR beta CDR3 regions were amplified from RNA transcripts. First-round RT-PCR with HTBI primers amplified the TCR CDR3 region. Each CDR3 protein gets one entry after TCRdb re-called the multiplex PCR reads with MiXCR. Of 540,000 or so distinct CDR3 sequences listed, roughly 50% were seen once; the top ten hold around 19%. The entry originates in a study of T cells in Graves' hyperthyroidism and ophthalmopathy. Study-wide results and limits: Blood samples included most of the expanded thyroid clonotypes exceeding 0.001.

Patients with uncontrolled infections, other autoimmune diseases, pregnancy or lactation were excluded. This TCR derives from an adult woman with Graves' disease, either hyperthyroidism or ophthalmopathy (not recorded which). The gene calls are TRBV7-9 and TRBJ1-1; 7 positions agree with TRBD1. Sequencing was carried out using peripheral blood or thyroid tissue (not recorded which). The DNA for the CDR3 is TGTGCCAGCAGCTTAGACGGGACAGCGAGCGAAGCTTTCTTT. Its translation is CASSLDGTASEAFF.